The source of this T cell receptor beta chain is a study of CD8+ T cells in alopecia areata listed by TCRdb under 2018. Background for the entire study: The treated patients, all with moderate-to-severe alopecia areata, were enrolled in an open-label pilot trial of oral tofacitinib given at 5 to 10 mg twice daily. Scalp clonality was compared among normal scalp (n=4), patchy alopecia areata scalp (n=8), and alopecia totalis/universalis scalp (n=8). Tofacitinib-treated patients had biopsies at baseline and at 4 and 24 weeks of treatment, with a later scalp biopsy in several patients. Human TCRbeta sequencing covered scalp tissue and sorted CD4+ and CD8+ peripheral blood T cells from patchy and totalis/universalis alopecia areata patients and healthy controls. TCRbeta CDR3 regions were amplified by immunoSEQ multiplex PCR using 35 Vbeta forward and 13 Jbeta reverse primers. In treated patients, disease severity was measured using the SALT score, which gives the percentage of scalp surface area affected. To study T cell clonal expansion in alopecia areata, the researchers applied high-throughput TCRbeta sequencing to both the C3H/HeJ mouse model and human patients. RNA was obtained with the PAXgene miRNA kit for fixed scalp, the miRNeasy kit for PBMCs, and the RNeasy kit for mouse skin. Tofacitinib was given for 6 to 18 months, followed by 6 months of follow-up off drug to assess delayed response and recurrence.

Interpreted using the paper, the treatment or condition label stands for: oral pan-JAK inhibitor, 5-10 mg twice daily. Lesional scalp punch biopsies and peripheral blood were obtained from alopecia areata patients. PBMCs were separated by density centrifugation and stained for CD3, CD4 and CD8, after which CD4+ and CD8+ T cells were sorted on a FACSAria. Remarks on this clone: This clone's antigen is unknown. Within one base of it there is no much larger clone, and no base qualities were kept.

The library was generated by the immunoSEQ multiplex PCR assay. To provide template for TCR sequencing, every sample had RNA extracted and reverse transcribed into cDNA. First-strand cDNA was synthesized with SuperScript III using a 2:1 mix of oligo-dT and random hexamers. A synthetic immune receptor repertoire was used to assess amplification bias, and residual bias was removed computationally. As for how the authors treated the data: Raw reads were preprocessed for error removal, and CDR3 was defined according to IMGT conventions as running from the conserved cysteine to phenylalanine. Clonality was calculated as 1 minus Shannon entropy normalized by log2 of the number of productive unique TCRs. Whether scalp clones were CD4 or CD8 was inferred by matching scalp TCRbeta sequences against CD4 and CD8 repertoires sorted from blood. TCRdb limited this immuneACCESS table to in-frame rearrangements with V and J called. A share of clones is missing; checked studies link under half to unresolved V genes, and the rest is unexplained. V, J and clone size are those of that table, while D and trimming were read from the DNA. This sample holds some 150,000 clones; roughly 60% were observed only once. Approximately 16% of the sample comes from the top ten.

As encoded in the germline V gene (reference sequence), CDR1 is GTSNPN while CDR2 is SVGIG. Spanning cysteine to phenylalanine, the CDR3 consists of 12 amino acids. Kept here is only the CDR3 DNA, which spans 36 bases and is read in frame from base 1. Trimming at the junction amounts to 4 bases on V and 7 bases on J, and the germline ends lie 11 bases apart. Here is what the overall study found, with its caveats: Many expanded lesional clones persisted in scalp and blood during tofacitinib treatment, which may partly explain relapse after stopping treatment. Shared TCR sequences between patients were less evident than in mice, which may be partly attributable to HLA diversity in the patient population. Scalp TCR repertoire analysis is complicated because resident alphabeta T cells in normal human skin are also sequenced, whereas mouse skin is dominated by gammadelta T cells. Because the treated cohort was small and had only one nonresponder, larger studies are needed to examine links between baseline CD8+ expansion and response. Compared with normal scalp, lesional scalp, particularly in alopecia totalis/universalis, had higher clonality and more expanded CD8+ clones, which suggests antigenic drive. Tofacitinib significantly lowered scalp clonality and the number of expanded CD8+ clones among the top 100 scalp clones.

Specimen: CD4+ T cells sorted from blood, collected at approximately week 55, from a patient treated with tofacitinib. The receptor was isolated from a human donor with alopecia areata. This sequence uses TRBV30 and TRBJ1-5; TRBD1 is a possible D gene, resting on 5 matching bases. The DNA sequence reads TGTGCCTGGAACGCCCAGGGACAGCCCCAGCATTTT. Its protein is CAWNAQGQPQHF.